One sample yielded the 28 T cell receptor beta chains listed below, sequenced in a study of tumor and adjacent non-tumor tissue in lung cancer. TCRbeta libraries were built with three rounds of nested PCR, modified from ARM-PCR. In TCRdb, the multiplex PCR reads were re-called with MiXCR into one record per CDR3 protein. The table records about 200,000 distinct CDR3 sequences, around 70% of them present only once. This sample's RNA came from whole unsorted tissue. Sequencing was done on a sample of lung tumor tissue. The origin of the receptors is a man aged 55-75 years with non-small cell lung cancer.

This chain links TRBV24-1 with TRBJ1-2; D is unresolved. CDR3 size: 11 residues. V lost 2 bases and J 7 bases, leaving 4 bases between the germline ends. Germline V lookup: CDR1 KGHDR, CDR2 SFDVKD. This CDR3 reads CATSDSAGYTF. CDR3 nucleotides: TGTGCCACCAGTGATTCGGCTGGCTACACCTTC.

About this clonotype: Being one base from a much bigger clone, this may be a read error. The chain joins TRBV29-1 to TRBJ1-4; D gene unclear. The CDR3 extends over 14 amino acids. Germline lookup yields CDR1 SQVTM and CDR2 ANQGSEA. V gave up 7 bases and J gave up 6 bases, with 18 bases separating them. The CDR3 region has the DNA TGCAGCGCTGTCGGTGGGTCGTCTGATGAAAAACTGTTTTTT. It specifies CSAVGGSSDEKLFF.

The chain uses TRBV4-2 and TRBJ1-5; 7 bases are shared with TRBD1. The J segment lost 2 bases and the V segment lost 0 bases, leaving 10 bases of the junction unmatched. CDR1 LGHNA and CDR2 YNFKEQ come from the germline V gene. The CDR3 is made up of 18 amino acids. CDR3 sequence (DNA): TGTGCCAGCAGCCAAGATACAGGGGTTCGTGGCGGCAATCAGCCCCAGCATTTT. Amino acids: CASSQDTGVRGGNQPQHF.

This clonotype was detected many times. The rearrangement links TRBV6-2 or TRBV6-3 to TRBJ1-1; unclear D gene. The CDR3 is 15 residues long. Trimming took 0 bases from V and 2 from J, leaving 10 bases between them. CDR1 and CDR2 from the germline V gene are MNHEY and SVGEGT. CDR3 DNA: TGTGCCAGCAGTTACTCGAGGGTGGATAACACTGAAGCTTTCTTT. It yields the protein CASSYSRVDNTEAFF.

A word on this clonotype: One end of the junction does not line up with germline, which may come from a read error. The chain recombines TRBV6-5 with TRBJ2-3; 8 bases agree with TRBD1. CDR3 length: 15 amino acids. CDR1 and CDR2 (germline): MNHEY, SVGAGI. CDR3: CASRYSLQGADTQYF. The CDR3 bases are TGTGCCAGCAGATACTCGTTACAGGGGGCAGATACGCAGTATTTT.

A note on this clonotype: This may come from a read error, since a much larger clone is one base off. This chain uses TRBV5-1 with TRBJ2-5; a possible D gene is TRBD1 (5 bases). Germline V gene data show CDR1 as SGHRS and CDR2 as YFSETQ. This CDR3 is 13 amino acids long. The CDR3 DNA reads TGCGCCAGCATCTTGGACACCCAAGAGACCCAGTACTTC. Amino acid sequence: CASILDTQETQYF.

This clonotype turned up a few times. V gene TRBV29-1 combines with J gene TRBJ1-2; 11 bases align to TRBD1. The V segment lost 4 bases and the J segment 7 bases; nucleotides outside the gene matches: 2. CDR1 SQVTM and CDR2 ANQGSEA come from the germline V gene. The CDR3 runs to 12 residues. The CDR3 loop is CSVGGTGGGYTF. The CDR3 bases are TGCAGCGTTGGAGGGACAGGGGGTGGCTACACCTTC. The full variable domain, rest sourced from reference TRBV29-1 and TRBJ1-2, is SAVISQKPSRDICQRGTSLTIQCQVDSQVTMMFWYRQQPGQSLTLIATANQGSEATYESGFVIDKFPISRPNLTFSTLTVSNMSPEDSSIYLCSVGGTGGGYTFGSGTRLTVV.

As for this clonotype: This may stem from a read error, because a much larger clone lies one nucleotide away. Here the CDR3 reads CSASKESYTF. CDR3 DNA sequence: TGCAGTGCTAGCAAGGAAAGCTACACCTTC. This sequence joins TRBV20-1 and TRBJ1-2; D unresolved. Germline V gives CDR1 DFQATT, CDR2 SNEGSKA (reference sequence). Trimming removed 3 bases at V and 9 bases at J, with 8 bases between. CDR3 length equals 10 residues.

For this clonotype: A clone one base away is much larger, so this may be a read error. The DNA of the CDR3 is TGTGCCAGCAGTTCGGACAGGGGTGACTCCTCTGGAAACATCATATATTTT. As protein: CASSSDRGDSSGNIIYF. J is TRBJ1-3 and V is TRBV6-1; 9 nucleotides match TRBD1. This CDR3 is built from 17 residues. Germline assignment: CDR1 MNHNS and CDR2 SASEGT.

This clonotype was seen ten or more times. This chain connects TRBV11-3 to TRBJ2-5, with 8 bases identical to TRBD2. The V gene end was trimmed by 6 bases and the J gene end by 2 bases; junction bases not matched to a gene: 5. Germline V CDR1 and CDR2: SGHNT, YENEEA. The length of the CDR3 is 14 residues. CDR3 nucleotide sequence: TGTGCCAGCAGGATGACGGGAGGGCAAGAGACCCAGTACTTC. Its translation is CASRMTGGQETQYF.

Details on this clonotype: The junction and the germline gene differ at one end; a read error may be behind it. The chain couples TRBV29-1 to TRBJ1-2; D uncertain. Per the germline V gene, CDR1 is SQVTM and CDR2 is ANQGSEA. The CDR3 runs to 12 residues. The CDR3 DNA is TGCAGCGTTATGAGGATCGGCTATGGCTACACCTTT. Its protein product is CSVMRIGYGYTF.

This sequence joins TRBV12-3 or TRBV12-4 and TRBJ1-4, with a possible D match to TRBD1 (6 bases). The CDR3 has 13 residues. The V end lost 7 bases, the J end lost 7 bases, and 13 bases lay between the germline ends. DNA for the CDR3: TGTGCCAGCACCTTGACAGGCCCTGAAAAACTGTTTTTT. Translation gives CASTLTGPEKLFF.

As concerns this clonotype: A much larger clonotype is one base distant, so this may be a read error. V usage is TRBV12-3 or TRBV12-4 and J usage is TRBJ2-2, with D possibly being TRBD1 (6 bases). V was clipped by 3 bases and J by 4 bases, with 9 bases between them. The CDR3 has 14 residues. The DNA of the CDR3 is TGTGCCAGCAGTTTCGTCAGGGGCACCGGGGAGCTGTTTTTT. It is translated as CASSFVRGTGELFF.

This clonotype showed up just once. The junction shows a germline mismatch at one end, possibly a read error. The V call is TRBV4-3, the J call TRBJ2-1; TRBD1 is a possible D gene (6 bases). The CDR3 runs to 16 residues. Germline V lookup: CDR1 LGHNA, CDR2 YSLEER. CDR3 sequence: CASSPGVAWDNKEQFF. CDR3 nucleotide sequence: TGCGCCAGCAGCCCTGGAGTAGCGTGGGACAACAAAGAGCAGTTCTTC.

Details on this clonotype: Relative to the germline gene, one junction end is altered; a read error may explain this. The V and J genes are TRBV6-1 and TRBJ2-5, with 7 bases fitting TRBD2. CDR1 MNHNS and CDR2 SASEGT come from the germline V gene. The CDR3 contains 13 residues. DNA of the CDR3: TGTGCAAGCAGATACCCGGGGGGAGAGACCCAGTACTTC. This encodes CASRYPGGETQYF.

A word on this clonotype: This may be a read error: a much more frequent sequence differs by one nucleotide. The V call is TRBV6-5, the J call TRBJ2-7; D unresolved. Germline lookup yields CDR1 MNHEY and CDR2 SVGAGI. The CDR3 runs to 16 residues. The V and J ends lost 0 bases and 0 bases respectively, with 12 bases between them. As DNA, the CDR3 is TGTGCCAGCAGTTACTCGAGGCTATCGGTCTCCTACGAGCAGTACTTC. Translation gives CASSYSRLSVSYEQYF.

The sample holds many counts of this clonotype. The V call is TRBV6-1, the J call TRBJ2-1; 7 nucleotides line up with TRBD2. Germline CDR1 MNHNS, CDR2 SASEGT. This CDR3 is 14 amino acids long. The V and J ends lost 4 bases and 4 bases, in that order; junction bases with no gene match: 4. As DNA, the CDR3 is TGTGCCAGCAGTGGTCTAGCGGATTACAATGAGCAGTTCTTC. Protein product: CASSGLADYNEQFF.

As to this clonotype: This sequence may be a read error, since a much larger clone differs from it by one base. The gene calls are TRBV11-2 and TRBJ1-1, with D possibly being TRBD1 (6 bases). The germline V gene encodes CDR1 SGHAT and CDR2 FQNNGV. V was shortened by 5 bases and J by 4 bases, with 17 bases between the two germline ends. This CDR3 region has 15 residues. The CDR3: CASSLRGGTGTEAFF. In DNA, the CDR3 is TGTGCCAGCAGCCTAAGGGGGGGCACGGGCACTGAAGCTTTCTTT.

This clonotype was recorded a few times. The rearrangement links TRBV4-1 to TRBJ1-4; D gene ambiguous. This CDR3 spans 14 amino acids. With 8 bases removed from V and 3 bases from J, the gap between germline ends came to 13 bases. Germline V CDR1 and CDR2: MGHRA, YSYEKL. The CDR3 DNA is TGCGCCAGCTCATGGACCATGGCTAATGAAAAACTGTTTTTT. It encodes CASSWTMANEKLFF.

Details on this clonotype: A read error may be the cause here, since a much bigger clone is one base away. V is TRBV6-1 and J is TRBJ2-1, with TRBD2 matching 8 bases. From germline, CDR1 is MNHNS and CDR2 SASEGT. Trimming at V came to 7 bases and at J to 11 bases, leaving 19 bases not matched to a gene. This CDR3 region has 16 residues. The CDR3 spells CASKPRGSGIFYQQFF. The CDR3 DNA sequence: TGTGCCAGCAAACCTCGAGGTAGCGGGATATTCTATCAGCAGTTCTTC.

This clonotype was observed a few times. Germline is not matched at one junction end, which may reflect a read error. This chain connects TRBV20-1 to TRBJ1-6; D is uncertain. Germline CDR1 DFQATT, CDR2 SNEGSKA (reference sequence). The CDR3 sequence is 16 residues long. CDR3 protein: CNARDGESSYNSPLHF. CDR3 DNA: TGCAATGCTAGAGATGGGGAGAGCTCCTATAATTCACCCCTCCACTTT.

The count of this clonotype is one. Just one base apart from a much larger clone, this may be a read error. This is likely a read error, given that the CDR3 carries no conserved phenylalanine or tryptophan at its end. V and J are TRBV6-6 and TRBJ1-2, with a weak D call TRBD1 (5 bases). The length of the CDR3 is 14 residues. The V and J ends lost 5 bases and 4 bases respectively, with 14 bases between them. Germline assignment: CDR1 MNHNY and CDR2 SVGAGI (reference sequence). Here the CDR3 DNA reads TGTGCCAGCAGTCAGGACACGACGGGCTATGGCTACACCCTC. Its protein product is CASSQDTTGYGYTL.

Of note for this clonotype: The junction shows a germline mismatch at one end, possibly a read error. The chain employs TRBV5-5 and TRBJ2-7; maybe TRBD2 (6 bases). The CDR3 loop spans 13 amino acids. Germline values: CDR1 SGHKS, CDR2 YYEKEE (reference sequence). CDR3 in DNA: TGTACCAGCAGAACTGGGACTCCTGGCGAGCAGTACTTC. Translated: CTSRTGTPGEQYF.

Regarding this clonotype: One end of the junction fails to match germline, which may point to a read error. V is TRBV28 and J is TRBJ2-7; D gene unclear. The CDR3 is 15 residues long. The germline V gene has CDR1 MDHEN and CDR2 SYDVKM. The CDR3 reads CASSLVSVDTYEQYF. The CDR3 nucleotides are TGTGCCAGCAGTTTGGTGTCGGTTGATACATACGAACAGTACTTC.

As for this clonotype: The junction differs from germline at one of its ends, possibly a read error. The V call is TRBV5-1, the J call TRBJ1-4; 7 nucleotides agree with TRBD1. The CDR3 contains 16 residues. Per the germline V gene, CDR1 is SGHRS and CDR2 is YFSETQ. CDR3 bases: TGCGCCAGCAGCACCGGACAGGTTGCAACTGATGATAAACTGTTTTTT. Amino acid sequence: CASSTGQVATDDKLFF.

This clonotype has a single count. Germline is not matched at one junction end, which may reflect a read error. The chain joins TRBV11-2 to TRBJ2-6, with unresolved D. CDR1 SGHAT and CDR2 FQNNGV come from the germline V gene. The CDR3 has 14 residues. The CDR3 nucleotides are TGTCCCAGCAGTCCTATATCTAGGGCCAACGTCATGACTTTC. Its translation is CPSSPISRANVMTF.

The chain carries TRBV6-2 or TRBV6-3 and TRBJ1-2; tentative D call: TRBD1 (6 bases). The V end lost 5 bases, the J end lost 8 bases, and 18 bases lay between the germline ends. Germline CDR1 MNHEY, CDR2 SVGEGT. This CDR3 contains 14 residues. CDR3 coding DNA: TGTGCCAGCAGTCTCCCTACTTGGGACAACGGCTACACCTTC. Protein sequence: CASSLPTWDNGYTF.

This chain links TRBV20-1 with TRBJ2-3; D might be TRBD1 or TRBD2, each matching 5 bases. V was trimmed by 4 bases and J by 3 bases, leaving 23 bases between them. Per germline, CDR1 DFQATT and CDR2 SNEGSKA (reference sequence). The CDR3 is 17 residues long. The chain's CDR3 is CSATDTSGTSGTDTQYF. The CDR3 DNA follows: TGCAGTGCTACTGATACCTCCGGGACCAGCGGTACAGATACGCAGTATTTT.